This T cell receptor beta chain was documented in a study of post-analysis software for immune sequencing data. Overall study findings and caveats: Controls had significantly higher normalized Chao1 diversity than multiple sclerosis patients. Several TRBV segments, TRBV5-6, TRBV5-1 and TRBV20-1 among them, were found more frequent in patients than controls.

Prepared libraries of TCR beta cDNA carried unique molecular identifiers. MiXCR was run by TCRdb on the PCR reads, yielding one entry per CDR3 protein. The sample lists roughly 650,000 distinct CDR3 sequences; more than 50% were seen once. As concerns this clonotype: Its specificity is unknown.

This CDR3 is 15 amino acids long. Trimming removed 0 bases from V and 8 bases from J; junction bases left unmatched: 8. The germline CDR1 and CDR2 sequences are SGHRS and YFSETQ. This sequence originates from a girl aged 2-15 years with multiple sclerosis. This chain connects TRBV5-1 to TRBJ2-1; the match to TRBD2 covers 7 bases. Sequencing input: blood. CDR3 region: CASSLVGRLAYEQFF. The CDR3 DNA is TGCGCCAGCAGCTTGGTGGGGAGACTAGCCTATGAGCAGTTCTTC. Filled out from reference TRBV5-1 and TRBJ2-1, the complete variable domain reads KAGVTQTPRYLIKTRGQQVTLSCSPISGHRSVSWYQQTPGQGLQFLFEYFSETQRNKGNFPGRFSGRQFSNSRSEMNVSTLELGDSALYLCASSLVGRLAYEQFFGPGTRLTVL.